These T cell receptor beta chains were read from a single sample in a study of T cell responses to AZD1222 COVID-19 vaccine. The protocol was immunoSEQ multiplex PCR, while the TCRdb copy is restricted to in-frame clones and leaves out a portion. The repertoire holds 150,000 to 200,000 clones, approximately 92% seen once, with more than 9% in the top ten. The sample in question was peripheral blood, obtained on day 0 of AZD1222 vaccination. The receptors were gathered from an adult in good health. The CDR3 runs from the conserved cysteine through the conserved F or W. Each record gives: CDR3 length, J gene, V gene, D gene, clone size, CDR3 DNA, CDR3 protein. D genes are given only for firm matches. The listing skips clone size in some rows; elsewhere it reads once, few, many or a size class.

len: 14; j_gene: TRBJ1-1; v_gene: TRBV7-2; d_gene: .; abundance: .; CDR3nt: TGTGCCAGCAGCTTTATACAGTTGAACACTGAAGCTTTCTTT; CDR3aa: CASSFIQLNTEAFF
len: 16; j_gene: TRBJ2-7; v_gene: TRBV18; d_gene: .; abundance: .; CDR3nt: TGTGCCAGCTCACCCGGGCGGCAGTTCAGCTCCTACGAGCAGTACTTC; CDR3aa: CASSPGRQFSSYEQYF
len: 14; j_gene: TRBJ1-5; v_gene: TRBV3-1/TRBV3-2; d_gene: .; abundance: .; CDR3nt: TGTGCCAGCAGCCACCCCAGGGAGGGTCAGCCCCAGCATTTT; CDR3aa: CASSHPREGQPQHF
len: 14; j_gene: TRBJ1-2; v_gene: TRBV3-1/TRBV3-2; d_gene: .; abundance: .; CDR3nt: TGTGCCAGCAGCCAAGGGCGAGGAACCTATGGCTACACCTTC; CDR3aa: CASSQGRGTYGYTF
len: 15; j_gene: TRBJ2-1; v_gene: TRBV19; d_gene: .; abundance: .; CDR3nt: TGTGCCAGTAGTATAGGAACGGGGGTGGGCAATGAGCAGTTCTTC; CDR3aa: CASSIGTGVGNEQFF
len: 16; j_gene: TRBJ2-4; v_gene: TRBV7-9; d_gene: TRBD1; abundance: .; CDR3nt: TGTGCCAGCAGATCCACCGGGACAGAGGGCAAAAACATTCAGTACTTC; CDR3aa: CASRSTGTEGKNIQYF
len: 12; j_gene: TRBJ1-1; v_gene: TRBV3-1/TRBV3-2; d_gene: TRBD1; abundance: .; CDR3nt: TGTGCCAGCAGCCAAGTCCAGGGGGCTGCTTTCTTT; CDR3aa: CASSQVQGAAFF
len: 16; j_gene: TRBJ1-5; v_gene: TRBV27; d_gene: .; abundance: .; CDR3nt: TGTGCCAGCAGTCCGACTGCCGGGACACGCTATCCGCCCCAGCATTTT; CDR3aa: CASSPTAGTRYPPQHF
len: 14; j_gene: TRBJ2-2; v_gene: TRBV19; d_gene: .; abundance: .; CDR3nt: TGTGCCAGTAGTATGGGGCTGAACACCGGGGAGCTGTTTTTT; CDR3aa: CASSMGLNTGELFF
len: 13; j_gene: TRBJ1-1; v_gene: TRBV29-1; d_gene: .; abundance: .; CDR3nt: TGCAGCGCCCAGAGGGCAGGGAGCACTGAAGCTTTCTTT; CDR3aa: CSAQRAGSTEAFF
len: 15; j_gene: TRBJ2-6; v_gene: TRBV7-7; d_gene: TRBD1; abundance: .; CDR3nt: TGTGCTAGCAGTCCCGACAGGGCTGGGGCCAACGTCCTGACTTTC; CDR3aa: CASSPDRAGANVLTF
len: 14; j_gene: TRBJ1-2; v_gene: TRBV3-1/TRBV3-2; d_gene: TRBD1; abundance: .; CDR3nt: TGTGCCAGCAGCCAATTGGGACAGGGATTTCCCTACACCTTC; CDR3aa: CASSQLGQGFPYTF
len: 15; j_gene: TRBJ1-1; v_gene: TRBV6-1; d_gene: .; abundance: once; CDR3nt: TGTGCCAGCAGTGAGAATGACGGAGGGAACACTGAAGCTTTCTTT; CDR3aa: CASSENDGGNTEAFF
len: 13; j_gene: TRBJ1-3; v_gene: TRBV19; d_gene: .; abundance: .; CDR3nt: TGTGCCAGTAGTACAGGGGCTGGAAACACCATATATTTT; CDR3aa: CASSTGAGNTIYF
len: 15; j_gene: TRBJ2-3; v_gene: TRBV15; d_gene: TRBD1; abundance: few; CDR3nt: TGTGCCACCAGCTCAGACAGGGGTGGCACAGATACGCAGTATTTT; CDR3aa: CATSSDRGGTDTQYF
len: 14; j_gene: TRBJ1-1; v_gene: TRBV30; d_gene: .; abundance: .; CDR3nt: TGTGCCTGGAGTGTGCACATTGGAGACACTGAAGCTTTCTTT; CDR3aa: CAWSVHIGDTEAFF
len: 15; j_gene: TRBJ2-2; v_gene: TRBV19; d_gene: .; abundance: .; CDR3nt: TGTGCCACCCGAGGATGGAAGACGAACACCGGGGAGCTGTTTTTT; CDR3aa: CATRGWKTNTGELFF
len: 13; j_gene: TRBJ2-3; v_gene: TRBV6-5; d_gene: .; abundance: few; CDR3nt: TGTGCCAGCAGTACGGGAGACGTGGATACGCAGTATTTT; CDR3aa: CASSTGDVDTQYF
len: 13; j_gene: TRBJ1-1; v_gene: TRBV9; d_gene: .; abundance: .; CDR3nt: TGTGCCAGCAGCGAGGGATTGAACACTGAAGCTTTCTTT; CDR3aa: CASSEGLNTEAFF
len: 13; j_gene: TRBJ2-3; v_gene: TRBV27; d_gene: .; abundance: .; CDR3nt: TGTGCCAGCAGGCTGTACGGGCCAGATACGCAGTATTTT; CDR3aa: CASRLYGPDTQYF
len: 16; j_gene: TRBJ2-3; v_gene: TRBV11-3; d_gene: TRBD1; abundance: .; CDR3nt: TGTGCCAGCAGCTCCCAACAGGGGGCCGGCACAGATACGCAGTATTTT; CDR3aa: CASSSQQGAGTDTQYF
len: 14; j_gene: TRBJ2-7; v_gene: TRBV7-9; d_gene: TRBD1; abundance: .; CDR3nt: TGTGCCAGCAGCTTAAGGGACAGTTCCTACGAGCAGTACTTC; CDR3aa: CASSLRDSSYEQYF
len: 16; j_gene: TRBJ1-3; v_gene: TRBV5-1; d_gene: .; abundance: .; CDR3nt: TGCGCCAGCAGCAGACAGGAACAGAGGTCTGGAAACACCATATATTTT; CDR3aa: CASSRQEQRSGNTIYF